This is a list of T cell receptor beta chains from one sample in a study of OX40 agonist ivuxolimab in advanced cancers. Clones were sequenced by immunoSEQ multiplex PCR, and TCRdb holds only the in-frame ones, with some missing. This table has 85,000 to 100,000 clones, roughly 89% appearing once. Sample: CD4+ or CD8+ T cells sorted from blood, taken in a trial of the OX40 agonist ivuxolimab. The receptors here all came from an adult with an advanced solid tumor such as melanoma, head and neck, liver or kidney cancer. Both conserved end residues are part of each CDR3. The order of the fields is CDR3 length, clone size, J gene, V gene, D gene, CDR3 DNA, CDR3 protein. The D gene is left open where the match is weak. Size values are once, few and many counts, or a class for expanded clones, and some rows have none.

11,-,TRBJ1-2,TRBV20-1,TRBD1,TGCAGCCTTAGGGAAGGGGGCGGCTACACCTTC,CSLREGGGYTF
12,-,TRBJ1-3,TRBV28,-,TGTGCTTCGGGGGAATCTGGAAACACCATATATTTT,CASGESGNTIYF
14,-,TRBJ2-7,TRBV7-9,TRBD1,TGTGCCAGCAGCACACACAGGGGGCTGAACGAGCAGTACTTC,CASSTHRGLNEQYF
14,-,TRBJ1-6,TRBV15,-,TGTGCCACCAGCAGAGATTTGATGGGTTCACCCCTCCACTTT,CATSRDLMGSPLHF
18,once,TRBJ1-3,TRBV28,TRBD1,TGTGCCAGCAGTTTATGGGGCCCAGGGGGCCGCTCTGGAAACACCATATATTTT,CASSLWGPGGRSGNTIYF
15,-,TRBJ2-5,TRBV7-9,-,TGTGCCAGCAGCTTAGTGGCGGGGCCTCAAGAGACCCAGTACTTC,CASSLVAGPQETQYF
13,-,TRBJ2-1,TRBV18,-,TGTGCCAGCTCACCACCGGGACGCTCTGAGCAGTTCTTC,CASSPPGRSEQFF
13,-,TRBJ2-5,TRBV30,-,TGTGCCTGGAGTGAAGTGGAACAAGAGACCCAGTACTTC,CAWSEVEQETQYF
16,-,TRBJ1-1,TRBV19,TRBD1,TGTGCCAGTGCAGGGGGCGCGAGAGGGTTGAACACTGAAGCTTTCTTT,CASAGGARGLNTEAFF
11,-,TRBJ2-3,TRBV6-6,-,TGTGCCAGCGGGGAGGTGGATACGCAGTATTTT,CASGEVDTQYF
14,once,TRBJ1-2,TRBV7-2,-,TGTGCCAGCAGCTTAGCGTACAATAACTATGGCTACACCTTC,CASSLAYNNYGYTF
15,-,TRBJ1-1,TRBV19,-,TGTGCCAGCCAGTGGTCGAGGCTAGAGAACACTGAAGCTTTCTTT,CASQWSRLENTEAFF
14,-,TRBJ1-2,TRBV18,TRBD1,TGTGCCAGCTCCCAGGACAGGGAAGGGTATGGCTACACCTTC,CASSQDREGYGYTF
11,-,TRBJ2-1,TRBV10-1,-,TGCGCCACCTCATCTCAGTATGAGCAGTTCTTC,CATSSQYEQFF
15,-,TRBJ1-2,TRBV7-2,-,TGTGCCAGCAGCTTCGGCCAGGGAAATTTCGATGGCTACACCTTC,CASSFGQGNFDGYTF
15,-,TRBJ2-1,TRBV28,TRBD2,TGTGCCAGCAGTTCGACTAGCGGGGGGAACAATGAGCAGTTCTTC,CASSSTSGGNNEQFF
15,-,TRBJ1-2,TRBV6-5,-,TGTGCCACCAAGAGGACCGGGGGGGACGCCTATGGCTACACCTTC,CATKRTGGDAYGYTF
12,medium-sized,TRBJ2-1,TRBV5-1,TRBD2,TGCGCCAGCAGCTTGGATGGACTAGCGAATTTCTTC,CASSLDGLANFF
14,-,TRBJ2-7,TRBV5-1,TRBD1,TGCGCCAGCAGCCCGGACAGGGGAAACTACGAGCAGTACTTC,CASSPDRGNYEQYF
13,-,TRBJ2-5,TRBV19,-,TGTGCCAGCCGCCCCCTGGGGGCAGAGACCCAGTACTTC,CASRPLGAETQYF
15,-,TRBJ2-5,TRBV9,TRBD1,TGTGCCAGCAGCGCTGGGACAGGGAAGACGGAGACCCAGTACTTC,CASSAGTGKTETQYF
14,-,TRBJ1-4,TRBV14,TRBD1,TGTGCCAGCAGCCAAAACAGGGGAGTGGAAAAACTGTTTTTT,CASSQNRGVEKLFF
15,once,TRBJ2-1,TRBV25-1,-,TGTGCCAGCAGTGACGCGGGACAAAACTACAATGAGCAGTTCTTC,CASSDAGQNYNEQFF
14,once,TRBJ2-3,TRBV11-1,-,TGTGCCAGCACCCTACAGTCTAGCACAGATACGCAGTATTTT,CASTLQSSTDTQYF
14,-,TRBJ2-3,TRBV10-2,-,TGCGCCAGCAGTGCGGTGGTTAACACAGATACGCAGTATTTT,CASSAVVNTDTQYF
14,-,TRBJ1-4,TRBV28,-,TGTGCCAGCAGTTCGGGGCAGACGGGTGAAAAACTGTTTTTT,CASSSGQTGEKLFF
17,-,TRBJ1-1,TRBV18,-,TGTGCCAGCTCACCACCGGGGGTAGGGTCAATGAACACTGAAGCTTTCTTT,CASSPPGVGSMNTEAFF
12,-,TRBJ1-3,TRBV7-2,-,TGTGCCAGCAGCCCGGAGGGCAACACCATATATTTT,CASSPEGNTIYF
15,-,TRBJ1-6,TRBV5-1,-,TGCGCCAGCAGCTTCCAGACCGAGTATAATTCACCCCTCCACTTT,CASSFQTEYNSPLHF
16,-,TRBJ1-5,TRBV5-5,-,TGTGCCAGCAGCTTACAGGCCGCCGTTAACAATCAGCCCCAGCATTTT,CASSLQAAVNNQPQHF
14,-,TRBJ1-1,TRBV11-3,-,TGTGCCAGCAGCTTCGGGGGCGTAAGCACTGAAGCTTTCTTT,CASSFGGVSTEAFF
15,-,TRBJ1-2,TRBV9,TRBD1,TGTGCCAGCAGCGCCTTCGACAGGGGAGGCTATGGCTACACCTTC,CASSAFDRGGYGYTF
14,-,TRBJ1-4,TRBV2,-,TGTGCCAGCGAAAGTGGGTTGGGGGATGAAAAACTGTTTTTT,CASESGLGDEKLFF
13,-,TRBJ2-7,TRBV29-1,-,TGCAGCGTTGGGGCAGGGATAGCCTACGAGCAGTACTTC,CSVGAGIAYEQYF
16,few,TRBJ2-3,TRBV5-1,TRBD2,TGCGCCAGCAGCGTGGGACTAGCGGGGGTTTCAGATACGCAGTATTTT,CASSVGLAGVSDTQYF
16,-,TRBJ1-5,TRBV7-9,-,TGTGCCAGCAGCTTAATGTCACAGGGTAACAATCAGCCCCAGCATTTT,CASSLMSQGNNQPQHF
14,-,TRBJ2-7,TRBV18,-,TGTGCCAGCTCAGCTAACAGGGATTCCTACGAGCAGTACTTC,CASSANRDSYEQYF
14,-,TRBJ2-5,TRBV5-1,-,TGCGCCAGCAGCACATCCGGGACAACAGAGACCCAGTACTTC,CASSTSGTTETQYF
13,once,TRBJ2-1,TRBV19,-,TGTGCCAGTAGGGGGGGACACGTCGATGAGCAGTTCTTC,CASRGGHVDEQFF
15,-,TRBJ2-1,TRBV6-6,TRBD2,TGTGCCAGCAGCCAGATCAGCGGGGGGGCCCTCGAGCAGTTCTTC,CASSQISGGALEQFF
15,-,TRBJ2-7,TRBV7-2,TRBD1,TGTGCCAGCAGATATCTACAGGGGGAGGCCTACGAGCAGTACTTC,CASRYLQGEAYEQYF
14,-,TRBJ1-2,TRBV7-2,-,TGTGCCAGCAGCCCCGCTGGGGTACTTCGGGGCTACACCTTC,CASSPAGVLRGYTF
15,-,TRBJ1-1,TRBV28,TRBD1,TGTGCCAGCAGTCCCCCGGGACAGGTGAACACTGAAGCTTTCTTT,CASSPPGQVNTEAFF
15,-,TRBJ1-1,TRBV6-1,-,TGTGCCAGCAGTGAATCTCCGGGCTCTGGGACTGAAGCTTTCTTT,CASSESPGSGTEAFF
15,once,TRBJ1-2,TRBV27,-,TGTGCCAGCAGTCCCATGAGGCCGCCTCCATATGGCTACACCTTC,CASSPMRPPPYGYTF
15,-,TRBJ2-3,TRBV7-7,-,TGTGCTAGCAGCCCCCAAGCGCCTGGCACAGATACGCAGTATTTT,CASSPQAPGTDTQYF
16,-,TRBJ1-6,TRBV27,TRBD1,TGTGCCAGCAGGCCGGACAGGGGACTACCTAATTCACCCCTCCACTTT,CASRPDRGLPNSPLHF
14,-,TRBJ2-7,TRBV5-4,TRBD1,TGTGCCAGCAGCCAGGACAGGGGGCGCGTCGAGCAGTACTTC,CASSQDRGRVEQYF
14,-,TRBJ2-1,TRBV28,-,TGTGCCAGCATTGGGGGGAGCTCCTACAATGAGCAGTTCTTC,CASIGGSSYNEQFF
15,-,TRBJ1-6,TRBV7-9,-,TGTGCCAGCAGCCAACGGGACCTCCTTAATTCACCCCTCCACTTT,CASSQRDLLNSPLHF
16,-,TRBJ1-3,TRBV4-3,-,TGCGCCAGCAGCCAAGAAGGACAGAGCTCTGGAAACACCATATATTTT,CASSQEGQSSGNTIYF
13,-,TRBJ2-7,TRBV30,-,TGTGCCTGGAGTGCGGCTAATCCCTACGAGCAGTACTTC,CAWSAANPYEQYF
13,-,TRBJ2-7,TRBV10-3,TRBD2,TGTGCCATCAGTGACGGGCTAGCGGGGGGCCAGTACTTC,CAISDGLAGGQYF